The 10 T cell receptor beta chains in this list originate from one sample, sequenced in a study of regulatory T cells in long-lasting Graves disease. Library construction for TCR beta used iRepertoire HTBI primers and Arm-PCR of CDR3 regions. Each CDR3 protein gets one entry after TCRdb re-called the multiplex PCR reads with MiXCR. The table includes 400,000 to 450,000 distinct CDR3 sequences, roughly a quarter detected once. Time point noted: persistent/refractory GD, antithyroid drugs over 5 years with positive TRAb. Isolated PBMC RNA provided the starting material for the TCR library. Sample: peripheral blood mononuclear cells (PBMCs), taken when the disease was refractory, from a patient treated with antithyroid drugs. All receptors come from a female donor with Graves disease.

The chain is built from TRBV5-1 and TRBJ1-1; D may be TRBD1 (6 bases). V dropped 6 bases and J dropped 1 base, with 10 bases sitting between them. Germline assignment: CDR1 SGHRS and CDR2 YFSETQ. This CDR3 has 13 amino acids. As DNA, the CDR3 is TGCGCCAGCAAACGGGACACGAACACTGAAGCTTTCTTT. Translation gives CASKRDTNTEAFF.

This clonotype was counted ten times or more. The CDR3 coding sequence is TGTGCCAGCAGTGAGGACAGGAGCAATCAGCCCCAGCATTTT. Its translation: CASSEDRSNQPQHF. The rearrangement joins TRBV2 to TRBJ1-5; 7 nucleotides align to TRBD1. The V gene's germline CDR1 is SNHLY and CDR2 FYNNEI. The CDR3 loop spans 14 amino acids. J was trimmed by 1 base and V by 3 bases; bases with no gene match: 0.

V gene TRBV13 combines with J gene TRBJ1-1; TRBD1 aligns across 9 bases. The trim removed 4 bases at V and 10 bases at J, leaving 13 bases unmatched. The CDR3 contains 15 residues. CDR1 PRHDT and CDR2 FYEKMQ come from the germline V gene (reference sequence). CDR3 loop: CASSSKGQGWFRAFF. CDR3 sequence (DNA): TGTGCCAGCAGCTCCAAGGGACAGGGTTGGTTTCGAGCTTTCTTT. Looking up the rest from reference TRBV13 and TRBJ1-1 gives the full variable domain: AAGVIQSPRHLIKEKRETATLKCYPIPRHDTVYWYQQGPGQDPQFLISFYEKMQSDKGSIPDRFSAQQFSDYHSELNMSSLELGDSALYFCASSSKGQGWFRAFFGQGTRLTVV.

A few counts support this clonotype. The chain is built from TRBV20-1 and TRBJ1-2; 9 bases match TRBD1. The V and J ends lost 4 bases and 8 bases, in that order; junction bases with no gene match: 11. The CDR3 is made up of 14 amino acids. Looked up from germline, CDR1 is DFQATT and CDR2 is SNEGSKA (reference sequence). The DNA of the CDR3 is TGCAGTGCTACTTCCACCGGGACAGGGAACGGCTACACCTTC. Translating it yields CSATSTGTGNGYTF.

The chain employs TRBV5-1 and TRBJ1-4, with 8 positions matching TRBD1. CDR3 length equals 17 residues. Per the germline V gene, CDR1 is SGHRS and CDR2 is YFSETQ. Trimming took 2 bases from V and 8 from J; bases not matched to a gene: 14. The CDR3, as DNA: TGCGCCAGCAGCTTCGGACAGGGAGAGTCAAAAGGCGAAAAACTGTTTTTT. It specifies CASSFGQGESKGEKLFF.

The V call is TRBV27, the J call TRBJ1-1; 8 bases are shared with TRBD1. This CDR3 spans 14 amino acids. V dropped 3 bases and J dropped 6; count of bases not matched to a gene: 6. CDR1 is MNHEY and CDR2 is SMNVEV in the germline V gene (reference sequence). The CDR3 sequence is CASSFLQGAAEAFF. The CDR3 nucleotides read TGTGCCAGCAGTTTTCTTCAGGGGGCAGCTGAAGCTTTCTTT.

The chain links TRBV6-1 to TRBJ1-5; D may be TRBD1 (6 bases). With 6 bases removed from V and 2 bases from J, the gap between germline ends came to 26 bases. CDR1 is MNHNS and CDR2 is SASEGT in the germline V gene. The CDR3 spans 19 residues. CDR3 DNA sequence: TGTGCCAGCAGCGTTGAACCGGGACACACCCCCGGGGGCAATCAGCCCCAGCATTTT. Its translation: CASSVEPGHTPGGNQPQHF.

This clonotype showed up many times. This sequence joins TRBV28 and TRBJ1-2, with D hard to call. Per the germline V gene, CDR1 is MDHEN and CDR2 is SYDVKM. This CDR3 is built from 17 residues. The V gene lost 3 bases and the J gene lost 4 bases, with 21 bases spanning the gap. CDR3 residues: CASSFILGRSLRYGYTF. In DNA, the CDR3 is TGTGCCAGCAGTTTTATCCTCGGCAGGAGTCTTCGCTATGGCTACACCTTC.

The CDR3 nucleotides are TGCGCCAGCAGCTACTACCCAGGGGGCTACGAGCAGTACTTC. Translated, it gives CASSYYPGGYEQYF. This rearrangement joins TRBV5-1 to TRBJ2-7; 7 nucleotides match TRBD1. CDR3 length equals 14 residues. V gave up 3 bases and J gave up 3 bases; unmatched junction bases: 6. From germline, CDR1 is SGHRS and CDR2 YFSETQ.

This clonotype appeared a few times. DNA for the CDR3: TGTGCCAGCAGCTCTACTAGCGGGAGGGCCGGGGAGCTGTTTTTT. It encodes CASSSTSGRAGELFF. V is TRBV7-3 and J is TRBJ2-2; TRBD2 agrees at 13 bases. The CDR3 runs to 15 residues. Losses at the gene ends were 4 bases for V and 6 bases for J; bases not matched to a gene: 2. Germline CDR1 is SGHTA and CDR2 is FQGTGA.